This T cell receptor (beta chain) was recorded in a study of blood T cells in healthy people across ages (dated by TCRdb to the mid-2010s). Some background on the complete study: In model experiments, template switching captured roughly one uniquely barcoded TCR beta cDNA molecule for every two T cells. Age-related changes in TCR beta repertoire diversity were measured in the study by deep sequencing normalized with unique cDNA molecular identifiers. Donors were grouped into four age groups: young (average about 15 years), middle-aged (39), aged (62) and long-lived (about 89). To avoid experimental bias, donors of different ages were spread randomly across the sequencing lanes. The study analyzed two additional independent replicas of 1 million unique cDNA reads from the same blood draw for two donors, one aged 18 to 30 and one aged 80 or older.

This clonotype was seen repeatedly, ten times or more. Its antigen is unknown. Per-base qualities were not stored, and no clone one base away is much larger. Taken from cysteine to phenylalanine, the CDR3 has 16 residues. This entry keeps only the CDR3 DNA: 48 bases, framed from base 1. V and J are truncated by 4 bases and 4 bases respectively, leaving an intervening sequence of 16 bases. For CDR1 and CDR2, the germline V gene (reference sequence) lists MNHNY and SVGAGI. Overall study outcomes, separate from this receptor: Observed TCR beta diversity per million T cells fell roughly linearly with age, and a significant reduction was already apparent by age around 40. Compared with the aged group, the long-lived group had more naive CD4+ T cells, fewer expanded clones and increased TCR diversity, suggesting age selection. Donor CMV infection status was unknown, potentially confounding age-related changes in expanded clonotypes. Total diversity estimates from one million sequenced T cells were considered lower bounds and underestimates. Bulk unsorted PBMC profiling prevented conclusive comparison of naive and antigen-experienced compartments. Observed TCR beta diversity correlated strongly with the percentage of naive T cells measured by flow cytometry.

The approximately 41 donors, aged 6 to 90 years, were systemically healthy Caucasian individuals from Russia. Each donor gave roughly 9.5 milliliters of peripheral blood, collected into EDTA-treated Vacutainer tubes. Ficoll-Paque density-gradient centrifugation was used to isolate PBMCs, with at least 6 million obtained per sample. Trizol reagent was used to extract total RNA from PBMCs, with at least 6 micrograms per sample. Naive CD45RAhigh/CD27high T cell percentages were measured by flow cytometry on a PBMC aliquot from every donor. Libraries were prepared through 5' RACE. Instrument on record: Illumina HiSeq 2500. A second PCR of roughly 6 to 11 cycles was run with a J-beta primer mix and a sample-barcoded 5' primer. A unique molecular identifier was introduced onto each TCR beta cDNA molecule by a template-switch 5' adaptor carrying 12 random nucleotides. Each sample yielded at least 3 million CDR3-containing paired-end reads. First-strand cDNA synthesis was performed from all RNA using the Mint cDNA synthesis kit, with priming by a TRBC-specific oligonucleotide. Following uracil-DNA glycosylase treatment, all cDNA underwent a first 18-cycle PCR with the universal primers M1SS and BC2_uni_R. Per the original workflow: For normalization, 1 million high-quality reads, each with a distinct molecular identifier, were randomly selected from each sample. Instead of being binned into consensus sequences, reads with shared molecular identifiers were discarded. CDR3 identification, clonotype clustering and error correction used MiTCR with a Q25 quality threshold and the strictest error-elimination algorithm. A nonparametric unseen species model using Euler transformation provided a lower-bound estimate of total TCR beta diversity. The public reads were reprocessed in TCRdb via fastp at Q25 and MiXCR, keeping in-frame beta chains. For every CDR3 protein sequence, its rows merge into one entry that carries the most common genes and DNA. The V and J calls were determined by TCRdb, not by the authors. In this sample the table shows 600,000 to 800,000 distinct CDR3 sequences, 20% to 25% of which occur a single time. The leading ten clones occupy more than 3% of the sample.

Source material: blood. This clonotype originated in a man between 65 and 85 years old in good health. In this chain, TRBV6-6 is recombined with TRBJ1-4; the D region possibly corresponds to TRBD1 (6 bases align). Here the CDR3 is given as CASSLGPKGGNEKLFF. The DNA sequence is TGTGCCAGCAGTTTGGGACCGAAAGGGGGTAATGAAAAACTGTTTTTT.